This paragraph reports one T cell receptor (beta chain). Antigen: not known. This CDR3 contains 12 residues. CDR1 and CDR2 from the germline V gene are KGHSH and LQKENI. V gave up 2 bases and J gave up 8 bases, with 6 bases separating them. Both subsets, CD45RA+ naive and CD45RA-negative memory, were split from the CD4+ cells. The source of the sample is a study of shared clonotypes between healthy human individuals. Overall study findings and caveats: Clonotypes shared by all four donors outscored non-shared clonotypes in generation probability. Among the subsets, naive ones generally showed larger estimated richness than memory ones.

Profiling relied on immunoSEQ multiplex PCR, and the TCRdb table lists in-frame clones only, not all of them. The table lists a few million clones, 85% to 95% of them singletons. The clonotype comes from a man between 18 and 29 years old in good health. Some clones in this sample may be carry-over from other donors' samples. Sequencing was done on a sample of naive CD4+ T cells from PBMCs. Subset: CD45RA+ positively selected. The genes are TRBV18 and TRBJ1-4; D call uncertain. The CDR3, as DNA: TGTGCCAGCTCACCAGCGGGGGAAAAACTGTTTTTT. Translation gives CASSPAGEKLFF.